The rows below give T cell receptor beta chains drawn from one sample of a study of T cell changes during pregnancy in multiple sclerosis. Method: immunoSEQ multiplex PCR; TCRdb's copy keeps in-frame clones and lacks some. The data contain approximately 70,000 clones, 94% of them singletons. The sample in question was CD4+ T cells from peripheral blood mononuclear cells, obtained after pregnancy. The source is a female donor with multiple sclerosis, enrolled in a pregnancy study. Each CDR3 is given with its conserved first and last residue. D genes are given only for firm matches. Some rows mark clone size as missing; the rest say once, few, many or name a class of expanded clone.

D gene: TRBD2; clone size: NA; V gene: TRBV29-1; J gene: TRBJ2-2; CDR3 DNA: TGCAGCGTTGGGGGACTAGCGGGAGTCGGGGAGCTGTTTTTT; CDR3 protein: CSVGGLAGVGELFF
D gene: TRBD2; clone size: NA; V gene: TRBV7-9; J gene: TRBJ2-7; CDR3 DNA: TGTGCCAGCAGCTTAAGGTCGGGAGGCCCTTACGAGCAGTACTTC; CDR3 protein: CASSLRSGGPYEQYF
D gene: NA; clone size: NA; V gene: TRBV12-2; J gene: TRBJ2-7; CDR3 DNA: TGTGCAAGTCGCTTAGCAGTTAGCGGGAAATACGAGCAGTACTTC; CDR3 protein: CASRLAVSGKYEQYF
D gene: NA; clone size: NA; V gene: TRBV28; J gene: TRBJ2-3; CDR3 DNA: TGTGCCAGCAGTTTAGCGGGGAAGGTAAATACGCAGTATTTT; CDR3 protein: CASSLAGKVNTQYF
D gene: TRBD2; clone size: few; V gene: TRBV28; J gene: TRBJ2-5; CDR3 DNA: TGTGCCAGCAGTTTTCCGGGGGGGGGCCAAGAGACCCAGTACTTC; CDR3 protein: CASSFPGGGQETQYF
D gene: NA; clone size: NA; V gene: TRBV11-3; J gene: TRBJ2-5; CDR3 DNA: TGTGCCAGCAGCTTAGTAGAGTCGGAGACCCAGTACTTC; CDR3 protein: CASSLVESETQYF
D gene: TRBD1; clone size: NA; V gene: TRBV7-6; J gene: TRBJ2-3; CDR3 DNA: TGTGCCAGCAGCTTAGGGGTCGCCAGGGGGCTCACAGATACGCAGTATTTT; CDR3 protein: CASSLGVARGLTDTQYF
D gene: NA; clone size: once; V gene: TRBV28; J gene: TRBJ1-1; CDR3 DNA: TGTGCCAGCAGTTTAGCCCTCGCAGGGGAGGCTTTCTTT; CDR3 protein: CASSLALAGEAFF
D gene: NA; clone size: few; V gene: TRBV28; J gene: TRBJ1-1; CDR3 DNA: TGTGCCAGCAGCCTCCCTGGGGGGTCGTCCACTGAAGCTTTCTTT; CDR3 protein: CASSLPGGSSTEAFF
D gene: NA; clone size: once; V gene: TRBV7-2; J gene: TRBJ2-3; CDR3 DNA: TGTGCCAGCAGCTTAGGCCAGGGGCCCACAGATACGCAGTATTTT; CDR3 protein: CASSLGQGPTDTQYF
D gene: NA; clone size: NA; V gene: TRBV5-1; J gene: TRBJ1-3; CDR3 DNA: TGCGCCAGCAGCTTGGACAGAGTCTCTGGAAACACCATATATTTT; CDR3 protein: CASSLDRVSGNTIYF
D gene: NA; clone size: NA; V gene: TRBV9; J gene: TRBJ1-1; CDR3 DNA: TGTGCCAGCAGCGTAGCTTTGGGAGGGAACACTGAAGCTTTCTTT; CDR3 protein: CASSVALGGNTEAFF
D gene: TRBD1; clone size: NA; V gene: TRBV6-5; J gene: TRBJ2-7; CDR3 DNA: TGTGCCAGTAGTCGGGACAGCAAGATCTACGAGCAGTACTTC; CDR3 protein: CASSRDSKIYEQYF
D gene: NA; clone size: NA; V gene: TRBV7-2; J gene: TRBJ2-7; CDR3 DNA: TGTGCCAGCAGCTTAGTAGCGGTAGGGGGGAGGGCCGGTCTGAGGGGGCAGTACTTC; CDR3 protein: CASSLVAVGGRAGLRGQYF
D gene: NA; clone size: NA; V gene: TRBV6-1; J gene: TRBJ2-7; CDR3 DNA: TGTGCCAGCAGGGACACTACCTACGAGCAGTACTTC; CDR3 protein: CASRDTTYEQYF
D gene: NA; clone size: NA; V gene: TRBV19; J gene: TRBJ1-5; CDR3 DNA: TGTGCCAGTAGTATAGTGAAGGGAGGAAATCAGCCCCAGCATTTT; CDR3 protein: CASSIVKGGNQPQHF
D gene: NA; clone size: NA; V gene: TRBV5-6; J gene: TRBJ2-1; CDR3 DNA: TGTGCCAGCAGCTTGGTAGGGGACAATGAGCAGTTCTTC; CDR3 protein: CASSLVGDNEQFF
D gene: NA; clone size: NA; V gene: TRBV29-1; J gene: TRBJ1-5; CDR3 DNA: TGCAGCGTTGGGGTGGGGGGAAGGGATCAGCCCCAGCATTTT; CDR3 protein: CSVGVGGRDQPQHF
D gene: NA; clone size: NA; V gene: TRBV30; J gene: TRBJ1-5; CDR3 DNA: TGTGCCTGGAGTGTACGGGGTGGGGGCAATCAGCCCCAGCATTTT; CDR3 protein: CAWSVRGGGNQPQHF
D gene: TRBD1; clone size: NA; V gene: TRBV28; J gene: TRBJ2-1; CDR3 DNA: TGTGCCAGCAGTTTAGATATGGGACAGGGGGGCAGAGAGCAGTTCTTC; CDR3 protein: CASSLDMGQGGREQFF
D gene: TRBD1; clone size: few; V gene: TRBV11-2; J gene: TRBJ1-1; CDR3 DNA: TGTGCCAGCAGCTTAGTGGGGACAGTAAACACTGAAGCTTTCTTT; CDR3 protein: CASSLVGTVNTEAFF
D gene: NA; clone size: NA; V gene: TRBV4-2; J gene: TRBJ2-5; CDR3 DNA: TGTGCCAGCAGCCCGGAGGATCTACGGGGGTTGGAGACCCAGTACTTC; CDR3 protein: CASSPEDLRGLETQYF
D gene: NA; clone size: NA; V gene: TRBV28; J gene: TRBJ1-2; CDR3 DNA: TGTGCCAGCAGTTTAGGAGCACGCCTTAACTATGGCTACACCTTC; CDR3 protein: CASSLGARLNYGYTF
D gene: TRBD2; clone size: once; V gene: TRBV11-1; J gene: TRBJ2-7; CDR3 DNA: TGTGCCAGCACGAAAACTACCGGGACTAGTCTATACGAGCAGTACTTC; CDR3 protein: CASTKTTGTSLYEQYF
D gene: NA; clone size: NA; V gene: TRBV2; J gene: TRBJ2-2; CDR3 DNA: TGTGCCAGCAGTGAAGCACTAGGCGGGGAGCTGTTTTTT; CDR3 protein: CASSEALGGELFF
D gene: TRBD2; clone size: NA; V gene: TRBV28; J gene: TRBJ2-7; CDR3 DNA: TGTGCCAGCAGTTTTCTAGCGGGAACCTACGAGCAGTACTTC; CDR3 protein: CASSFLAGTYEQYF
D gene: NA; clone size: NA; V gene: TRBV10-1; J gene: TRBJ1-2; CDR3 DNA: TGCGCCAGCAGTGACTTCGGAGGGATTAACTATGGCTACACCTTC; CDR3 protein: CASSDFGGINYGYTF
D gene: NA; clone size: NA; V gene: TRBV7-9; J gene: TRBJ2-1; CDR3 DNA: TGTGCCAGCAGCTTAGGCGCCGTGTTCCCCTTAGAGCAGTTCTTC; CDR3 protein: CASSLGAVFPLEQFF
D gene: TRBD2; clone size: once; V gene: TRBV5-1; J gene: TRBJ2-2; CDR3 DNA: TGCGCCAGCAGCGCTGGACTAGCGGGGAACACCGGGGAGCTGTTTTTT; CDR3 protein: CASSAGLAGNTGELFF
D gene: TRBD2; clone size: NA; V gene: TRBV5-1; J gene: TRBJ2-5; CDR3 DNA: TGCGCCAGCAGCGTGGGACTAGCGGGCCAAGAGACCCAGTACTTC; CDR3 protein: CASSVGLAGQETQYF
D gene: TRBD1; clone size: NA; V gene: TRBV5-8; J gene: TRBJ1-4; CDR3 DNA: TGTGCCAGCAGCATAGGGACAGGGACTTCTGAAAAACTGTTTTTT; CDR3 protein: CASSIGTGTSEKLFF
D gene: TRBD1; clone size: NA; V gene: TRBV5-6; J gene: TRBJ1-1; CDR3 DNA: TGTGCCAGCAGCTCCAGATGGGACAGCGCCTTCCGGTTTTCGTTT; CDR3 protein: CASSSRWDSAFRFSF
D gene: NA; clone size: once; V gene: TRBV27; J gene: TRBJ1-5; CDR3 DNA: TGTGCCAGCAGCCAGGGAATGGGCAATCAGCCCCAGCATTTT; CDR3 protein: CASSQGMGNQPQHF
D gene: NA; clone size: NA; V gene: TRBV6-6; J gene: TRBJ1-2; CDR3 DNA: TGTGCCAGCAGTCCCTCTAACTATGGCTACACCTTC; CDR3 protein: CASSPSNYGYTF
D gene: NA; clone size: NA; V gene: TRBV6-5; J gene: TRBJ2-5; CDR3 DNA: TGTGCCAGCAGTTATGGCTTTAGCGGCATCATGAGGGAGCAGTACTTC; CDR3 protein: CASSYGFSGIMREQYF
D gene: TRBD1; clone size: once; V gene: TRBV28; J gene: TRBJ1-5; CDR3 DNA: TGTGCCAGCCAACCGGGACAGGGATTTCAGCCCCAGCATTTT; CDR3 protein: CASQPGQGFQPQHF
D gene: TRBD2; clone size: NA; V gene: TRBV6-5; J gene: TRBJ2-7; CDR3 DNA: TGTGCCAGCAGGCGGGGGGGAGGGCCCTACGAGCAGTACTTC; CDR3 protein: CASRRGGGPYEQYF
D gene: NA; clone size: NA; V gene: TRBV5-4; J gene: TRBJ1-4; CDR3 DNA: TGTGCCAGCAGCTTGACCGGGGATAATGAAAAACTGTTTTTT; CDR3 protein: CASSLTGDNEKLFF
D gene: TRBD1; clone size: once; V gene: TRBV10-3; J gene: TRBJ2-7; CDR3 DNA: TGTGCCATCAGTGAGAGACAGGGGAGCTACGAGCAGTACTTC; CDR3 protein: CAISERQGSYEQYF
D gene: TRBD1; clone size: NA; V gene: TRBV7-8; J gene: TRBJ2-7; CDR3 DNA: TGTGCCAGCAGCCTCGGACAGGCCTTGGCCTACGAGCAGTACTTC; CDR3 protein: CASSLGQALAYEQYF
D gene: TRBD1; clone size: NA; V gene: TRBV19; J gene: TRBJ1-2; CDR3 DNA: TGTGCCAGTAGTCCCGCCGGGACAGATTATGGCTACACCTTC; CDR3 protein: CASSPAGTDYGYTF
D gene: TRBD1; clone size: once; V gene: TRBV5-1; J gene: TRBJ1-2; CDR3 DNA: TGCGCCAGCAGCTTGTTGGGACAGGGGTCTGGCTACACCTTC; CDR3 protein: CASSLLGQGSGYTF
D gene: TRBD2; clone size: NA; V gene: TRBV28; J gene: TRBJ2-7; CDR3 DNA: TGTGCCAGCAGTTCTCTAGCGGGACCTTCCTACGAGCAGTACTTC; CDR3 protein: CASSSLAGPSYEQYF
D gene: NA; clone size: NA; V gene: TRBV6-5; J gene: TRBJ1-3; CDR3 DNA: TGTGCCAGCAGTTTAACCGACAGACCCCCTGGAAACACCATATATTTT; CDR3 protein: CASSLTDRPPGNTIYF
D gene: NA; clone size: NA; V gene: TRBV21-1; J gene: TRBJ2-7; CDR3 DNA: TGTGCCAGCGGCGGACTAGCGGGGGATCTAGGGTCCTACGAGCAGTACTTC; CDR3 protein: CASGGLAGDLGSYEQYF
D gene: TRBD2; clone size: NA; V gene: TRBV5-1; J gene: TRBJ2-2; CDR3 DNA: TGCGCCAGCAGCTTGGGAGCGGGAGGTATCACCGGGGAGCTGTTTTTT; CDR3 protein: CASSLGAGGITGELFF
D gene: TRBD2; clone size: NA; V gene: TRBV19; J gene: TRBJ2-1; CDR3 DNA: TGTGCCAGTAGTATAGTAGCGGGAGTAAGAAATGAGCAGTTCTTC; CDR3 protein: CASSIVAGVRNEQFF
D gene: NA; clone size: NA; V gene: TRBV27; J gene: TRBJ1-5; CDR3 DNA: TGTGCCAGCAGTCCAGGACACAATCAGCCCCAGCATTTT; CDR3 protein: CASSPGHNQPQHF
D gene: TRBD1; clone size: NA; V gene: TRBV10-3; J gene: TRBJ1-1; CDR3 DNA: TGTGCCATCAACTCTTGGGACAGGAACACTGAAGCTTTCTTT; CDR3 protein: CAINSWDRNTEAFF
D gene: NA; clone size: once; V gene: TRBV6-5; J gene: TRBJ2-7; CDR3 DNA: TGTGCCAGCAAAACATTCGGGGAGGCCCCAGGCGAGCAGTACTTC; CDR3 protein: CASKTFGEAPGEQYF
D gene: NA; clone size: NA; V gene: TRBV4-1; J gene: TRBJ2-7; CDR3 DNA: TGCGCCAGCAGCCAAGTGTTGGGCCGAAGGTTCTACGAGCAGTACTTC; CDR3 protein: CASSQVLGRRFYEQYF
D gene: NA; clone size: NA; V gene: TRBV6-4; J gene: TRBJ1-5; CDR3 DNA: TGTGCCAGCAGTGACTCGACAAATAGCAATCAGCCCCAGCATTTT; CDR3 protein: CASSDSTNSNQPQHF
D gene: TRBD2; clone size: few; V gene: TRBV6-6; J gene: TRBJ2-7; CDR3 DNA: TGTGCCAGCGGACTAGCGGGATTCGGTGGTTCGGACGAGCAGTACTTC; CDR3 protein: CASGLAGFGGSDEQYF
D gene: TRBD2; clone size: NA; V gene: TRBV12-5; J gene: TRBJ2-1; CDR3 DNA: TGTGCTAGTGGTTTGGGGTGGGCGGGAGTAGGGAAGGGTGAGCAGTTCTTC; CDR3 protein: CASGLGWAGVGKGEQFF
D gene: TRBD2; clone size: NA; V gene: TRBV11-3; J gene: TRBJ2-1; CDR3 DNA: TGTGCCAGCAGCCGCTCATTGGCGGGAGGTTTCGGTGAGCAGTTCTTC; CDR3 protein: CASSRSLAGGFGEQFF
D gene: TRBD1; clone size: NA; V gene: TRBV5-6; J gene: TRBJ2-7; CDR3 DNA: TGTGCCAGCAGCTGGCGGGGACAGGGGACTAGGGAGCAGTACTTC; CDR3 protein: CASSWRGQGTREQYF
D gene: NA; clone size: NA; V gene: TRBV27; J gene: TRBJ2-2; CDR3 DNA: TGTGCCAGCAGTTTAAGGGGACTCTTAAACACCGGGGAGCTGTTTTTT; CDR3 protein: CASSLRGLLNTGELFF
D gene: NA; clone size: NA; V gene: TRBV28; J gene: TRBJ2-3; CDR3 DNA: TGTGCCAGCAGTCCTCAGGGGAGCACAGATACGCAGTATTTT; CDR3 protein: CASSPQGSTDTQYF
D gene: NA; clone size: NA; V gene: TRBV5-1; J gene: TRBJ2-1; CDR3 DNA: TGCGCCAGCAGCGCGAGCAGGGCCCCTTCCTACAATGAGCAGTTCTTC; CDR3 protein: CASSASRAPSYNEQFF